This T cell receptor (beta chain) was sequenced during a study of OX40 agonist ivuxolimab in advanced cancers. Looking at the study overall: Patients receiving dose escalation had hepatocellular carcinoma, melanoma, renal cell or head and neck cancer.

Trimming removed 5 bases at V and 2 bases at J, with 12 bases between. The CDR3 runs to 15 residues. Germline V CDR1 and CDR2: SGHTA, FQGNSA. A history of autoimmune disease or systemic immunosuppression excluded patients. Sampling of blood occurred at baseline, cycle 4 day 1, and cycle 7 day 1. The protocol was immunoSEQ multiplex PCR, while the TCRdb copy is restricted to in-frame clones and leaves out a portion. The table shows approximately 97,000 clones, with 86% occurring only once. J is TRBJ2-2 and V is TRBV7-2, with D hard to call. The clonotype originates from an adult with an advanced solid tumor such as melanoma, head and neck, liver or kidney cancer. Here the sequenced sample was CD4+ or CD8+ T cells sorted from blood, taken in a trial of the OX40 agonist ivuxolimab. The DNA of the CDR3 is TGTGCCAGCAGCATAAACCGGGTTAACACCGGGGAGCTGTTTTTT. It codes for CASSINRVNTGELFF.